Below are 29 T cell receptor beta chains sequenced from a single sample in a study of cytomegalovirus exposure and HLA in healthy donors. Libraries were prepared by immunoSEQ multiplex PCR; TCRdb keeps only in-frame clonotypes and omits some of them. The repertoire includes about 160,000 clones, around 85% of them detected once, and around 2.4% sits in the top ten. The sample consisted of PBMCs. The receptors here all came from a man aged 30 to 39 in good health and CMV-seropositive.

CDR3 DNA sequence: TGTGCCCTACCGACACCCTCATATTATGGCTACACCTTC. Translation: CALPTPSYYGYTF. V is TRBV10-3 and J is TRBJ1-2, with unresolved D. CDR3 length: 13 residues. Looked up from germline, CDR1 is ENHRY and CDR2 is SYGVKD. The germline V and J ends were trimmed by 11 bases and 5 bases, with 18 bases remaining between them.

This sequence joins TRBV9 and TRBJ1-5; possible D gene TRBD1, 5 bases. V was trimmed by 4 bases and J by 10 bases, leaving 18 bases between them. The V gene's germline CDR1 is SGDLS and CDR2 YYNGEE. This CDR3 spans 14 amino acids. CDR3 coding DNA: TGTGCCAGCAGCCCCTGGGGGGGTAGTGAACCCCAGCATTTT. As protein: CASSPWGGSEPQHF.

The chain links TRBV19 to TRBJ1-3; 10 bases align to TRBD1. CDR1 and CDR2 (germline): LNHDA, SQIVND (reference sequence). The CDR3 extends over 15 amino acids. V lost 10 bases and J lost 0; bases outside the gene matches: 6. The CDR3 DNA reads TGTGCCAACAAGACAGGGGGCCTCTCTGGAAACACCATATATTTT. It is translated as CANKTGGLSGNTIYF.

J is TRBJ2-3 and V is TRBV9; 11 nucleotides line up with TRBD2. Germline-derived CDR1 and CDR2 are SGDLS and YYNGEE. The CDR3 extends over 20 amino acids. The ends lost 0 bases at V and 3 bases at J; junction bases unmatched: 15. The CDR3 DNA follows: TGTGCCAGCAGCGTAGGGACTAGCGGGTCCACTCAGCGCAAAACAGATACGCAGTATTTT. Encoded protein: CASSVGTSGSTQRKTDTQYF.

The rearrangement uses TRBV7-8 and TRBJ2-1; 9 nucleotides align to TRBD1. Germline CDR1 and CDR2: SGHVS and FQNEAQ. The CDR3 covers 15 residues. The J segment lost 6 bases and the V segment lost 4 bases, leaving 7 bases of the junction unmatched. DNA of the CDR3: TGTGCCAGCAGCTCTACAGGGGGCGCGGGCAATGAGCAGTTCTTC. Protein product: CASSSTGGAGNEQFF.

This clone came up once. The chain is built from TRBV7-9 and TRBJ1-5, with D maybe TRBD1 (6 bases). Trimming took off 5 bases at V and 4 bases at J, with 18 bases between the two ends. Germline V CDR1 and CDR2: SEHNR, FQNEAQ (reference sequence). The CDR3 extends over 16 amino acids. For the CDR3, the DNA is TGTGCCAGCAGCGCTCAGGGGATGGGTGATAATCAGCCCCAGCATTTT. Translating it yields CASSAQGMGDNQPQHF. Drawing the rest from reference TRBV7-9 and TRBJ1-5, the complete variable domain is DTGVSQNPRHKITKRGQNVTFRCDPISEHNRLYWYRQTLGQGPEFLTYFQNEAQLEKSRLLSDRFSAERPKGSFSTLEIQRTEQGDSAMYLCASSAQGMGDNQPQHFGDGTRLSIL.

The chain has TRBV30 and TRBJ1-2; 8 bases align to TRBD1. The CDR3 covers 11 residues. Germline lookup yields CDR1 GTSNPN and CDR2 SVGIG (reference sequence). Trimming at V came to 6 bases and at J to 6 bases, leaving 3 bases not matched to a gene. This CDR3 reads CACDRGHGYTF. The DNA of the CDR3 is TGTGCCTGTGACAGGGGCCATGGCTACACCTTC.

The V gene is TRBV6-5, the J gene TRBJ2-5, with 9 nucleotides matching TRBD1. CDR3 length equals 15 residues. From germline, CDR1 is MNHEY and CDR2 SVGAGI. Trimming at V came to 6 bases and at J to 6 bases, leaving 11 bases not matched to a gene. The CDR3 region is CASRSGTGGLKTQYF. For the CDR3, the DNA is TGTGCCAGCAGATCGGGCACAGGGGGCTTGAAGACCCAGTACTTC.

The genes are TRBV4-1 and TRBJ2-7; D may be TRBD1 (7 bases). V lost 0 bases to trimming and J lost 6 bases, with 15 bases between them. The CDR3 runs to 15 residues. CDR1 is MGHRA, CDR2 YSYEKL, per germline. CDR3 sequence reads: CASSQDARGASEQYF. The CDR3 coding sequence is TGCGCCAGCAGCCAAGATGCCAGGGGGGCAAGCGAGCAGTACTTC.

V gene TRBV7-9 combines with J gene TRBJ1-2, with 10 bases aligning to TRBD1. The V gene's germline CDR1 is SEHNR and CDR2 FQNEAQ (reference sequence). V shed 0 bases, J shed 7 bases, and the junction held 5 bases outside the gene matches. The CDR3 loop spans 15 amino acids. CDR3 protein: CASSLAGTGASGYTF. In DNA form, the CDR3 reads TGTGCCAGCAGCTTAGCGGGGACAGGGGCTTCTGGCTACACCTTC.

J is TRBJ2-3 and V is TRBV15; tentative D call: TRBD1 (6 bases). The V gene lost 0 bases and the J gene lost 0 bases, with 10 bases spanning the gap. This CDR3 comprises 16 residues. Germline V gene data show CDR1 as LNHNV and CDR2 as YYDKDF (reference sequence). The CDR3 loop is CATSRDQTGSTDTQYF. CDR3 nucleotides: TGTGCCACCAGCAGAGATCAAACAGGGAGCACAGATACGCAGTATTTT.

The chain couples TRBV29-1 to TRBJ1-2; maybe TRBD1 (6 bases). CDR3 length: 14 residues. The ends were cut back, 7 bases at V and 5 bases at J, with 20 bases in the middle. Germline assignment: CDR1 SQVTM and CDR2 ANQGSEA. CDR3 sequence: CSDQIGGGRYGYTF. Written as DNA, the CDR3 is TGCAGCGACCAAATAGGGGGGGGTAGATATGGCTACACCTTC.

The rearrangement joins TRBV30 to TRBJ2-5; 11 nucleotides line up with TRBD1. This CDR3 has 15 amino acids. The V gene's germline CDR1 is GTSNPN and CDR2 SVGIG (reference sequence). Trimming at V came to 2 bases and at J to 5 bases, leaving 7 bases not matched to a gene. CDR3 in amino acids: CAWSQGQGARETQYF. CDR3 in DNA: TGTGCCTGGAGTCAAGGACAGGGGGCGCGGGAGACCCAGTACTTC.

The chain carries TRBV5-1 and TRBJ2-7; 8 positions agree with TRBD2. V lost 1 base to trimming and J lost 6 bases; unmatched junction nucleotides: 9. The V gene's germline CDR1 is SGHRS and CDR2 YFSETQ. This CDR3 is 15 amino acids long. CDR3 sequence (DNA): TGCGCCAGCAGCTTGTCGGCTAGCGGGTCAGGCGAGCAGTACTTC. Amino acids: CASSLSASGSGEQYF. Combining the CDR3 with reference TRBV5-1 and TRBJ2-7 gives the whole variable domain KAGVTQTPRYLIKTRGQQVTLSCSPISGHRSVSWYQQTPGQGLQFLFEYFSETQRNKGNFPGRFSGRQFSNSRSEMNVSTLELGDSALYLCASSLSASGSGEQYFGPGTRLTVT.

This clone occurred a few times. Distinct nucleotide sequences in the sample also encode this CDR3. V and J are TRBV6-5 and TRBJ2-7, with 9 bases that match TRBD1. J was trimmed by 4 bases and V by 6 bases; bases with no gene match: 7. The CDR3 extends over 14 amino acids. Germline-derived CDR1 and CDR2 are MNHEY and SVGAGI. The chain's CDR3 is CASSPGTGRYEQYF. CDR3 nucleotide sequence: TGTGCCAGCAGCCCCGGGACAGGGAGATACGAGCAGTACTTC.

This chain connects TRBV27 to TRBJ2-3; TRBD1 might be the D (5 bases). CDR1 is MNHEY, CDR2 SMNVEV, per germline (reference sequence). The germline V and J ends were trimmed by 3 bases and 1 base, with 11 bases remaining between them. This CDR3 spans 15 amino acids. Here the CDR3 reads CASSFRTSGTDTQYF. CDR3 sequence (DNA): TGTGCCAGCAGTTTCAGGACATCGGGCACAGATACGCAGTATTTT.

This sequence joins TRBV18 and TRBJ2-2; a possible D gene is TRBD1 (5 bases). The germline CDR1 and CDR2 sequences are KGHSH and LQKENI. This CDR3 comprises 15 residues. V was pared by 3 bases and J by 6 bases, with 14 bases between. The CDR3 DNA follows: TGTGCCAGCTCACCCGTTCAGGGTCAGGCCGGGGAGCTGTTTTTT. Translating gives CASSPVQGQAGELFF.

Comments on this clone: Without the conserved terminal phenylalanine or tryptophan, this CDR3 likely stems from a read error. It is unclear where the CDR3 begins or ends on the DNA, so no DNA is shown, and the CDR3 is as TCRdb lists it. V usage is TRBV5-1 and J usage is TRBJ1-1; no DNA check was done on the table's D call, TRBD1. The CDR3 contains 9 residues when both ends are counted. Germline V CDR1 and CDR2: SGHRS, YFSETQ. The CDR3 spells CASSFRDRG.

CDR3 sequence: CASSPSGRGANYGYTF. CDR3 DNA sequence: TGTGCCAGCAGCCCGAGTGGGAGGGGAGCTAACTATGGCTACACCTTC. V and J are TRBV9 and TRBJ1-2; D is perhaps TRBD1 (5 bases). This CDR3 comprises 16 residues. Germline V gene lookup returns CDR1 SGDLS and CDR2 YYNGEE. V was pared by 4 bases and J by 0 bases, with 16 bases between.

This chain connects TRBV7-9 to TRBJ1-1; D perhaps matches TRBD1 (6 bases). This CDR3 is 14 amino acids long. The V end was cut by 4 bases, the J end by 7 bases, with 16 bases between. CDR1 and CDR2 (germline): SEHNR, FQNEAQ (reference sequence). This CDR3 is CASSSPVTGNEAFF. The CDR3 DNA reads as TGTGCCAGCAGCTCCCCAGTCACAGGGAATGAAGCTTTCTTT.

This clone was seen more than once but under ten times. The chain employs TRBV7-2 and TRBJ2-3, with D unresolved. V lost 5 bases and J lost 6, with 12 bases in between. The length of the CDR3 is 13 residues. Germline loops: CDR1 SGHTA, CDR2 FQGNSA. The CDR3 protein is CASSELITDTQYF. CDR3 nucleotides: TGTGCCAGCAGCGAGCTCATTACGGATACGCAGTATTTT. The variable domain in full, with the rest retrieved from reference TRBV7-2 and TRBJ2-3, is GAGVSQSPSNKVTEKGKDVELRCDPISGHTALYWYRQSLGQGLEFLIYFQGNSAPDKSGLPSDRFSAERTGGSVSTLTIQRTQQEDSAVYLCASSELITDTQYFGPGTRLTVL.

The chain combines TRBV7-2 with TRBJ2-7; unclear D gene. Trimming pared 3 bases from V and 3 bases from J, leaving 12 bases between. The germline CDR1 and CDR2 sequences are SGHTA and FQGNSA. This CDR3 comprises 14 residues. The CDR3 nucleotides read TGTGCCAGCAGCTTGGCTCTTACGAACTACGAGCAGTACTTC. Residues: CASSLALTNYEQYF.

The chain joins TRBV7-2 to TRBJ2-5, with D hard to call. CDR1 is SGHTA, CDR2 FQGNSA, per germline. CDR3 size: 13 residues. Between the trimmed V and J ends, which lost 4 bases and 4 bases, there was a span of 10 bases. CDR3 nucleotides: TGTGCCAGCAGCTCCCCCGGAGTAGAGACCCAGTACTTC. Protein sequence: CASSSPGVETQYF.

The chain combines TRBV5-1 with TRBJ1-1, with 7 bases fitting TRBD1. The CDR3 sequence is 13 residues long. Germline CDR1 is SGHRS and CDR2 is YFSETQ. J was trimmed by 5 bases and V by 3 bases; bases with no gene match: 4. The CDR3 bases are TGCGCCAGCAGCTGGACAGGCCCGACTGAAGCTTTCTTT. Amino acids: CASSWTGPTEAFF. Variable domain in full (rest from reference TRBV5-1 and TRBJ1-1): KAGVTQTPRYLIKTRGQQVTLSCSPISGHRSVSWYQQTPGQGLQFLFEYFSETQRNKGNFPGRFSGRQFSNSRSEMNVSTLELGDSALYLCASSWTGPTEAFFGQGTRLTVV.

The rearrangement joins TRBV7-8 to TRBJ1-1; 7 bases agree with TRBD1. CDR3 size: 16 residues. V was pared by 1 base and J by 1 base, with 6 bases of the junction left unmatched. Germline V gene data show CDR1 as SGHVS and CDR2 as FQNEAQ. Here the CDR3 reads CASSLEGTAPNTEAFF. The CDR3 DNA reads TGTGCCAGCAGCTTAGAAGGGACAGCCCCGAACACTGAAGCTTTCTTT.

This chain connects TRBV10-3 to TRBJ1-5, with 10 bases that match TRBD1. Germline CDR1 and CDR2: ENHRY and SYGVKD. The CDR3 has 14 residues. V dropped 5 bases and J dropped 7; count of bases not matched to a gene: 5. The CDR3 region is CAISPGQGRQPQHF. The CDR3 nucleotides read TGTGCCATCAGTCCGGGACAGGGGAGGCAGCCCCAGCATTTT.

For the CDR3, the DNA is TGTGCCAGCAGCTTAGCAGGCGTTAGCGTGGAGACCCAGTACTTC. Translating gives CASSLAGVSVETQYF. This sequence joins TRBV7-2 and TRBJ2-5; D perhaps matches TRBD2 (5 bases). V was shortened by 0 bases and J by 5 bases, with 13 bases between the two germline ends. The germline V gene encodes CDR1 SGHTA and CDR2 FQGNSA. This CDR3 spans 15 amino acids.

This chain connects TRBV9 to TRBJ1-5, with 10 bases that match TRBD1. The germline CDR1 and CDR2 sequences are SGDLS and YYNGEE. V dropped 4 bases and J dropped 6; count of bases not matched to a gene: 4. The CDR3 has 14 residues. The CDR3 region has the DNA TGTGCCAGCAGCCCGACAGGGGGCGGTCAGCCCCAGCATTTT. Amino acids: CASSPTGGGQPQHF.

The chain has TRBV11-3 and TRBJ2-7, with 7 bases matching TRBD1. Germline CDR1 reads SGHNT; CDR2 reads YENEEA. The junction had 10 bases not matched to a gene; V was cut back by 2 bases and J by 6 bases. The CDR3 spans 15 residues. As DNA, the CDR3 is TGTGCCAGCAGCTTATTGCCACTCCCAGGGGGCGAGCAGTACTTC. Translating it yields CASSLLPLPGGEQYF. Full variable domain (outside the CDR3, taken from reference TRBV11-3 and TRBJ2-7): EAGVVQSPRYKIIEKKQPVAFWCNPISGHNTLYWYLQNLGQGPELLIRYENEEAVDDSQLPKDRFSAERLKGVDSTLKIQPAELGDSAVYLCASSLLPLPGGEQYFGPGTRLTVT.